This entry lists 15 T cell receptor beta chains sequenced from one sample in a study of STAT5B mutations in CD4+ large granular lymphocyte leukemia. Data came from immunoSEQ multiplex PCR; TCRdb stores just in-frame clones and leaves some out. The sample carries 30,000 or so clones, 70% to 75% recorded once. The sequenced sample consisted of CD4+ T cells from blood buffy coats. The receptors derive from a human donor in good health.

There are a few counts of this clone. The rearrangement links TRBV27 to TRBJ1-2; weak D call: TRBD1 (6 bases). Trimming took 4 bases from V and 4 from J, leaving 13 bases between them. The CDR3 covers 14 residues. Germline V gene sequence: CDR1 MNHEY, CDR2 SMNVEV (reference sequence). For the CDR3, the DNA is TGTGCCAGCAGTTCATCCGGGACACTCTATGGCTACACCTTC. This encodes CASSSSGTLYGYTF.

The chain employs TRBV28 and TRBJ2-2; no firm D call. V was trimmed by 1 base and J by 2 bases, leaving 14 bases between them. CDR1 is MDHEN, CDR2 SYDVKM, per germline. The CDR3 spans 17 residues. CDR3 amino acids: CASSLYSNPPNTGELFF. The CDR3 DNA reads TGTGCCAGCAGTTTATATTCTAATCCCCCTAACACCGGGGAGCTGTTTTTT.

The chain combines TRBV20-1 with TRBJ1-1, with D uncertain. CDR1 is DFQATT, CDR2 SNEGSKA, per germline (reference sequence). The CDR3 has 11 amino acids. Trimming left V 3 bases short and J 9 bases short, with 11 bases between. Written as DNA, the CDR3 is TGCAGTGCTAGCGATATGTCCCAAGCTTTCTTT. Amino acid sequence: CSASDMSQAFF.

The chain links TRBV6-5 to TRBJ1-1, with 7 bases identical to TRBD1. The CDR3 has 15 amino acids. Per germline, CDR1 MNHEY and CDR2 SVGAGI. The junction had 7 bases not matched to a gene; V was cut back by 6 bases and J by 0 bases. This CDR3 is CASSRQGGMNTEAFF. The CDR3 DNA follows: TGTGCCAGCAGCCGACAGGGTGGGATGAACACTGAAGCTTTCTTT.

V and J are TRBV5-6 and TRBJ1-6; D uncertain. V lost 1 base and J lost 3, with 8 bases in between. This CDR3 region has 15 residues. Germline V gene data show CDR1 as SGHDT and CDR2 as YYEEEE. For the CDR3, the DNA is TGTGCCAGCAGCTTGTGGGGTTTCTATAATTCACCCCTCCACTTT. Translation: CASSLWGFYNSPLHF.

This sequence joins TRBV28 and TRBJ2-5, with a possible D match to TRBD2 (5 bases). Germline V gene data show CDR1 as MDHEN and CDR2 as SYDVKM. The CDR3 spans 14 residues. V dropped 10 bases and J dropped 2 bases, with 17 bases sitting between them. CDR3: CATRRESVQETQYF. Written as DNA, the CDR3 is TGTGCCACCAGAAGGGAGTCAGTACAAGAGACCCAGTACTTC.

The chain employs TRBV11-3 and TRBJ2-1, with 13 bases that match TRBD2. The CDR3 runs 15 residues. Germline-derived CDR1 and CDR2 are SGHNT and YENEEA. The J segment lost 9 bases and the V segment lost 4 bases, leaving 6 bases of the junction unmatched. CDR3 residues: CASSSGLAGRGEQFF. The CDR3 bases are TGTGCCAGCAGCTCGGGACTAGCGGGACGGGGTGAGCAGTTCTTC.

The rearrangement uses TRBV10-3 and TRBJ1-1, with D perhaps TRBD1 (6 bases). This CDR3 spans 15 amino acids. In germline, CDR1 is ENHRY, CDR2 SYGVKD. Trimming cost V 6 bases and J 5 bases, with 19 bases left between them. Written as DNA, the CDR3 is TGTGCCATCAGCGAACTCCCGGGGGCTGGGACTGAAGCTTTCTTT. Protein sequence: CAISELPGAGTEAFF.

The chain links TRBV5-1 to TRBJ2-2, with D hard to call. Trimming cost V 7 bases and J 1 base, with 14 bases left between them. The germline CDR1 and CDR2 sequences are SGHRS and YFSETQ. The CDR3 contains 15 residues. The CDR3 region is CASLRGPGNTGELFF. The CDR3 nucleotides are TGCGCCAGCTTACGCGGACCAGGGAACACCGGGGAGCTGTTTTTT.

This chain uses TRBV6-5 with TRBJ2-6; 7 positions match TRBD1. Looked up from germline, CDR1 is MNHEY and CDR2 is SVGAGI. V shed 7 bases and J 2 bases; nucleotides not matched to a gene: 5. The CDR3 spans 15 residues. This CDR3 is CASTPDRAGANVLTF. The CDR3 DNA reads TGTGCCAGCACCCCTGACAGGGCTGGGGCCAACGTCCTGACTTTC.

The rearrangement links TRBV7-9 to TRBJ2-1, with 9 nucleotides matching TRBD1. CDR3 length: 14 amino acids. The J segment lost 9 bases and the V segment lost 1 base, leaving 4 bases of the junction unmatched. CDR1 and CDR2 from the germline V gene are SEHNR and FQNEAQ (reference sequence). CDR3: CASSLEQGASEQFF. The CDR3, as DNA: TGTGCCAGCAGCTTAGAACAGGGGGCTAGTGAGCAGTTCTTC.

This clone has a handful of counts. V gene TRBV6-1 combines with J gene TRBJ1-2; D is possibly TRBD1 (6 bases). Germline V lookup: CDR1 MNHNS, CDR2 SASEGT. Trimming took off 6 bases at V and 4 bases at J, with 21 bases between the two ends. There are 16 residues in the CDR3. The CDR3: CASRELGGSGSYGYTF. CDR3 nucleotides: TGTGCCAGCAGAGAACTCGGGGGCTCGGGAAGCTATGGCTACACCTTC.

On this clone itself: Other nucleotide sequences in the sample specify the same CDR3. V is TRBV6-5 and J is TRBJ2-7, with D unresolved. CDR3 length: 11 amino acids. The ends were cut back, 6 bases at V and 3 bases at J, with 6 bases in the middle. CDR1 and CDR2 (germline): MNHEY, SVGAGI. The CDR3: CASRNHYEQYF. In DNA form, the CDR3 reads TGTGCCAGCAGAAACCACTACGAGCAGTACTTC.

The J gene is TRBJ2-1, the V gene TRBV5-5; 7 positions match TRBD2. The ends lost 0 bases at V and 10 bases at J; junction bases unmatched: 19. This CDR3 spans 18 amino acids. CDR1 is SGHKS and CDR2 is YYEKEE in the germline V gene (reference sequence). As DNA, the CDR3 is TGTGCCAGCAGCTTGGGCATTAGGGGCGGGTCTACGCGGGAGGAGCAGTTCTTC. It encodes CASSLGIRGGSTREEQFF. The entire variable domain, with the rest obtained from reference TRBV5-5 and TRBJ2-1, is as follows: DAGVTQSPTHLIKTRGQQVTLRCSPISGHKSVSWYQQVLGQGPQFIFQYYEKEERGRGNFPDRFSARQFPNYSSELNVNALLLGDSALYLCASSLGIRGGSTREEQFFGPGTRLTVL.

This clone was detected once. The gene calls are TRBV11-2 and TRBJ2-3; 7 bases line up with TRBD2. V gave up 4 bases and J gave up 6 bases; unmatched junction bases: 13. The CDR3 contains 16 residues. Germline lookup yields CDR1 SGHAT and CDR2 FQNNGV. This chain's CDR3 is CASSSSELAGVDTQYF. DNA for the CDR3: TGTGCCAGCAGCTCATCGGAATTGGCGGGAGTCGATACGCAGTATTTT.